The 26 T cell receptor beta chains in this list originate from one sample, sequenced in a study of graft-versus-host responses after intestinal transplantation. The method was immunoSEQ multiplex PCR; TCRdb's version includes in-frame clones alone and lacks a portion of them. The data contain 35,000 to 50,000 clones, approximately 93% of them singletons. Antigens of these TCRs are unknown. Sequencing used unstimulated CD8+ T cells sorted from spleen or lymph node cells, obtained before transplant. The source is a human donor who was the organ donor for an intestinal transplant.

The chain uses TRBV27 and TRBJ1-5; D is unresolved. CDR3 length: 14 residues. Germline CDR1 MNHEY, CDR2 SMNVEV (reference sequence). With 6 bases removed from V and 0 bases from J, the gap between germline ends came to 9 bases. CDR3 DNA: TGTGCCAGCAGCCAGACTTATAGCAATCAGCCCCAGCATTTT. Amino acids: CASSQTYSNQPQHF.

V is TRBV4-1 and J is TRBJ1-3; D gene uncertain. There are 16 residues in the CDR3. CDR1 MGHRA and CDR2 YSYEKL come from the germline V gene. Trimming took off 0 bases at V and 1 base at J, with 10 bases between the two ends. The CDR3 nucleotides read TGCGCCAGCAGCCAAGAAGGTTGGAAATCTGGAAACACCATATATTTT. This sequence encodes CASSQEGWKSGNTIYF.

The rearrangement uses TRBV11-2 and TRBJ2-3; D tentatively fits TRBD1 or TRBD2 (5 bases each). Trimming left V 5 bases short and J 2 bases short, with 8 bases between. The CDR3 sequence is 13 residues long. Germline CDR1 and CDR2: SGHAT and FQNNGV. In DNA form, the CDR3 reads TGTGCCAGCAGCGGGGGAAACACAGATACGCAGTATTTT. It encodes CASSGGNTDTQYF.

V gene TRBV29-1 combines with J gene TRBJ2-3, with 7 bases that match TRBD2. The germline V gene encodes CDR1 SQVTM and CDR2 ANQGSEA. This CDR3 comprises 14 residues. The junction had 1 base not matched to a gene; V was cut back by 0 bases and J by 1 base. The CDR3 reads CSVEEGRGTDTQYF. The CDR3 coding sequence is TGCAGCGTTGAAGAGGGGAGGGGCACAGATACGCAGTATTTT.

This clone was seen a single time. The chain joins TRBV7-9 to TRBJ2-7; no definite D call. This CDR3 region has 12 residues. V lost 1 base, J lost 2 bases, and 3 bases lay in between. Germline V CDR1 and CDR2: SEHNR, FQNEAQ (reference sequence). The CDR3 loop is CASSLDTYEQYF. DNA of the CDR3: TGTGCCAGCAGCTTAGACACCTACGAGCAGTACTTC.

The rearrangement links TRBV28 to TRBJ2-1, with unresolved D. CDR3 size: 13 residues. The V end lost 6 bases, the J end lost 9 bases, and 15 bases lay between the germline ends. Germline CDR1 is MDHEN and CDR2 is SYDVKM. The CDR3 reads CASRDLLGIEQFF. The CDR3 bases are TGTGCCAGCAGGGACCTGCTTGGAATTGAGCAGTTCTTC.

This clone was detected only once. The chain couples TRBV15 to TRBJ2-1, with 8 bases matching TRBD2. The CDR3 runs 14 residues. The germline V gene has CDR1 LNHNV and CDR2 YYDKDF (reference sequence). The trim removed 1 base at V and 6 bases at J, leaving 2 bases unmatched. The CDR3 coding sequence is TGTGCCACCAGCAGAGTAGGACTAGCCAATGAGCAGTTCTTC. As protein: CATSRVGLANEQFF.

This chain uses TRBV2 with TRBJ2-7, with D perhaps TRBD1 or TRBD2 (5 bases each). The V and J ends lost 6 bases and 5 bases respectively, with 14 bases between them. CDR1 SNHLY and CDR2 FYNNEI come from the germline V gene. This CDR3 region has 13 residues. The CDR3 nucleotides are TGTGCCAGCAGGAGGGGCGAGTCCCACGAGCAGTACTTC. Amino acids: CASRRGESHEQYF.

This sequence joins TRBV6-1 and TRBJ2-4, with D possibly TRBD1 on 7 matching bases. With 2 bases removed from V and 8 bases from J, the gap between germline ends came to 13 bases. The CDR3 consists of 14 residues. Germline assignment: CDR1 MNHNS and CDR2 SASEGT. The CDR3 here is CASSENRGGYIQYF. CDR3 sequence (DNA): TGTGCCAGCAGTGAAAACAGGGGAGGATACATTCAGTACTTC.

This chain connects TRBV7-2 to TRBJ2-5; maybe TRBD2 (5 bases). Germline CDR1 is SGHTA and CDR2 is FQGNSA. The ends were cut back, 5 bases at V and 5 bases at J, with 18 bases in the middle. The CDR3 has 15 amino acids. CDR3 amino acids: CASSKDFPILETQYF. The CDR3 DNA follows: TGTGCCAGCAGCAAGGACTTCCCAATTCTGGAGACCCAGTACTTC.

J is TRBJ1-2 and V is TRBV28; possibly TRBD1 for D (5 bases). Per germline, CDR1 MDHEN and CDR2 SYDVKM. The germline V and J ends were trimmed by 10 bases and 4 bases, with 16 bases remaining between them. This CDR3 is built from 13 residues. CDR3 protein: CAIDLRDPYGYTF. The CDR3 coding sequence is TGTGCCATCGACCTCCGGGACCCCTATGGCTACACCTTC.

The genes are TRBV13 and TRBJ1-5; a weak D match, TRBD1 (6 bases). The CDR3 consists of 17 residues. The V end was cut by 1 base, the J end by 5 bases, with 18 bases between. Looked up from germline, CDR1 is PRHDT and CDR2 is FYEKMQ (reference sequence). This chain's CDR3 is CASSLARGGLDHQPQHF. DNA of the CDR3: TGTGCCAGCAGCTTAGCCAGAGGGGGGCTAGACCATCAGCCCCAGCATTTT.

The rearrangement joins TRBV18 to TRBJ2-3; TRBD2 aligns across 8 bases. The CDR3 is made up of 18 amino acids. The germline V gene has CDR1 KGHSH and CDR2 LQKENI. The junction had 14 bases not matched to a gene; V was cut back by 2 bases and J by 4 bases. CDR3 amino acids: CASSPSPPGGGVSDTQYF. The CDR3 nucleotides read TGTGCCAGCTCACCATCCCCCCCGGGGGGGGGAGTATCAGATACGCAGTATTTT.

In DNA form, the CDR3 reads TGTGCCAGCAGCCAAGAGGGAAGGCTAGCGGCCTACGAGCAGTACTTC. The encoded protein is CASSQEGRLAAYEQYF. The rearrangement uses TRBV4-2 and TRBJ2-7; 7 bases agree with TRBD2. Germline CDR1 is LGHNA and CDR2 is YNFKEQ. V gave up 0 bases and J gave up 2 bases; unmatched junction bases: 7. The CDR3 spans 16 residues.

This chain connects TRBV19 to TRBJ2-7; D is possibly TRBD1 or TRBD2 (5 bases each). Germline V lookup: CDR1 LNHDA, CDR2 SQIVND (reference sequence). V lost 2 bases to trimming and J lost 3 bases, with 14 bases between them. The CDR3 spans 15 residues. Here the CDR3 DNA reads TGTGCCAGTAGTATACTGGGGGACGGAATCTACGAGCAGTACTTC. It codes for CASSILGDGIYEQYF.

The V gene is TRBV15, the J gene TRBJ2-7, with TRBD2 matching over 8 bases. The CDR3 is made up of 15 amino acids. Looked up from germline, CDR1 is LNHNV and CDR2 is YYDKDF (reference sequence). Germline trimming cut 1 base from V and 5 bases from J; bases unmatched to any gene: 7. The CDR3 is CATSRGPAGGDEQYF. CDR3 nucleotides: TGTGCCACCAGCAGAGGCCCAGCCGGGGGGGACGAGCAGTACTTC.

The CDR3 loop is CASKTGISEDTQYF. The CDR3 DNA sequence: TGTGCCAGCAAGACAGGGATCTCCGAGGATACGCAGTATTTT. This chain joins TRBV28 and TRBJ2-3, with TRBD1 matching over 7 bases. This CDR3 has 14 amino acids. From germline, CDR1 is MDHEN and CDR2 SYDVKM. J gave up 6 bases and V 7 bases, and 10 bases lay outside the gene matches.

The V gene is TRBV27, the J gene TRBJ2-3; D is uncertain. This CDR3 region has 15 residues. Trimming left V 0 bases short and J 4 bases short, with 11 bases between. The germline V gene has CDR1 MNHEY and CDR2 SMNVEV (reference sequence). The CDR3 coding sequence is TGTGCCAGCAGTTTATCAGTATACAGCGCAGATACGCAGTATTTT. Protein sequence: CASSLSVYSADTQYF.

The chain links TRBV9 to TRBJ2-1; D not certain. Trimming left V 1 base short and J 8 bases short, with 13 bases between. The CDR3 consists of 14 residues. Germline CDR1 and CDR2: SGDLS and YYNGEE. The CDR3 is CASSVFRSRDEQFF. CDR3 coding DNA: TGTGCCAGCAGCGTATTTCGGTCTAGGGATGAGCAGTTCTTC.

The V gene is TRBV28, the J gene TRBJ1-6; TRBD1 agrees at 9 bases. V was clipped by 3 bases and J by 6 bases; unmatched bases: 0. From germline, CDR1 is MDHEN and CDR2 SYDVKM. CDR3 size: 14 residues. DNA of the CDR3: TGTGCCAGCAGTTTGACAGGGGGTAATTCACCCCTCCACTTT. This translates into CASSLTGGNSPLHF. Based on the CDR3 plus reference TRBV28 and TRBJ1-6, the full variable domain is DVKVTQSSRYLVKRTGEKVFLECVQDMDHENMFWYRQDPGLGLRLIYFSYDVKMKEKGDIPEGYSVSREKKERFSLILESASTNQTSMYLCASSLTGGNSPLHFGNGTRLTVT.

The chain links TRBV7-2 to TRBJ2-7; D might be TRBD1 (6 bases). The CDR3 totals 16 residues. Trimming pared 1 base from V and 5 bases from J, leaving 18 bases between. Germline values: CDR1 SGHTA, CDR2 FQGNSA. CDR3 coding DNA: TGTGCCAGCAGCTTAGAAGCAGGGGTATCAGGAGACGAGCAGTACTTC. Its translation: CASSLEAGVSGDEQYF.

This clone was seen more than once but under ten times. The rearrangement joins TRBV4-2 to TRBJ2-2, with 12 bases fitting TRBD2. V shed 3 bases and J 4 bases; nucleotides not matched to a gene: 6. Germline-derived CDR1 and CDR2 are LGHNA and YNFKEQ. The CDR3 totals 17 residues. For the CDR3, the DNA is TGTGCCAGCAGCCATCCCGGACTAGCGGGGAGCACCGGGGAGCTGTTTTTT. This encodes CASSHPGLAGSTGELFF.

This chain joins TRBV28 and TRBJ2-7; D gene uncertain. Trimming shortened V by 5 bases and J by 0 bases, and 11 bases separated the two germline ends. Germline-derived CDR1 and CDR2 are MDHEN and SYDVKM. The length of the CDR3 is 14 residues. The DNA of the CDR3 is TGTGCCAGCAGTCACACTTTGAGCTCCTACGAGCAGTACTTC. This sequence encodes CASSHTLSSYEQYF.

V usage is TRBV6-5 and J usage is TRBJ2-1; D gene ambiguous. Looked up from germline, CDR1 is MNHEY and CDR2 is SVGAGI. The CDR3 has 13 amino acids. V was shortened by 0 bases and J by 5 bases, with 5 bases between the two germline ends. The CDR3 DNA sequence: TGTGCCAGCAGTTACTCGAATAACAATGAGCAGTTCTTC. Residues: CASSYSNNNEQFF.

This clone was seen a single time. The CDR3 nucleotides read TGCAGTGCTAGAGTGCTAGGCGAGCAGTACTTC. The encoded protein is CSARVLGEQYF. The chain recombines TRBV20-1 with TRBJ2-7, with D unresolved. This CDR3 contains 11 residues. V lost 1 base and J 6 bases, leaving 7 bases between the germline ends. Germline values: CDR1 DFQATT, CDR2 SNEGSKA (reference sequence).

This rearrangement joins TRBV6-5 to TRBJ1-1; TRBD1 matches 7 bases. There are 14 residues in the CDR3. The V gene's germline CDR1 is MNHEY and CDR2 SVGAGI. V dropped 5 bases and J dropped 0; count of bases not matched to a gene: 3. CDR3 nucleotides: TGTGCCAGCAGTGAGACAGGGCTGAACACTGAAGCTTTCTTT. It specifies CASSETGLNTEAFF.